What follows are 11 T cell receptor beta chains derived from one specimen sequenced in a study of T cell changes during pregnancy in multiple sclerosis. The assay was immunoSEQ multiplex PCR, and TCRdb's table has in-frame clones only and misses some. The sample lists tens of thousands of clones, approximately 91% occurring once. Material: peripheral blood, obtained in the first trimester of pregnancy. These receptors all stem from a female donor with multiple sclerosis, enrolled in a pregnancy study.

The chain carries TRBV2 and TRBJ1-2; no clear D gene. The CDR3 runs 14 residues. The germline V gene encodes CDR1 SNHLY and CDR2 FYNNEI. The ends were cut back, 2 bases at V and 4 bases at J, with 11 bases in the middle. CDR3 sequence: CASSEFGMVYGYTF. For the CDR3, the DNA is TGTGCCAGCAGTGAATTCGGGATGGTCTATGGCTACACCTTC.

The chain recombines TRBV6-1 with TRBJ1-2, with 10 bases fitting TRBD1. The trim removed 4 bases at V and 3 bases at J, leaving 5 bases unmatched. This CDR3 comprises 15 residues. Germline CDR1 reads MNHNS; CDR2 reads SASEGT. The CDR3 DNA reads as TGTGCCAGCAGTGCCTGGGACAGGGGTTACTATGGCTACACCTTC. This translates into CASSAWDRGYYGYTF.

The V call is TRBV6-1, the J call TRBJ2-3; 10 nucleotides align to TRBD2. Germline CDR1 is MNHNS and CDR2 is SASEGT. CDR3 size: 15 residues. The J segment lost 0 bases and the V segment lost 6 bases, leaving 3 bases of the junction unmatched. The DNA of the CDR3 is TGTGCCAGCAGACCGGGACTAGCGAGCACAGATACGCAGTATTTT. Amino acids: CASRPGLASTDTQYF.

The genes are TRBV10-3 and TRBJ1-2; no clear D. V gave up 10 bases and J gave up 3 bases, with 12 bases separating them. Per germline, CDR1 ENHRY and CDR2 SYGVKD. The CDR3 has 12 residues. The CDR3 DNA is TGTGCCACAAGAGAGGGAGACTATGGCTACACCTTC. Protein: CATREGDYGYTF.

This chain joins TRBV18 and TRBJ2-7; a possible D gene is TRBD1 (6 bases). Trimming shortened V by 6 bases and J by 5 bases, and 17 bases separated the two germline ends. The CDR3 length is 14 residues. Germline V gene sequence: CDR1 KGHSH, CDR2 LQKENI. CDR3 nucleotides: TGTGCCAGCTCCCTCTTGGGGGCCGGGGACGAGCAGTACTTC. This encodes CASSLLGAGDEQYF. Filled out from reference TRBV18 and TRBJ2-7, the complete variable domain reads NAGVMQNPRHLVRRRGQEARLRCSPMKGHSHVYWYRQLPEEGLKFMVYLQKENIIDESGMPKERFSAEFPKEGPSILRIQQVVRGDSAAYFCASSLLGAGDEQYFGPGTRLTVT.

The V gene is TRBV6-1, the J gene TRBJ1-5, with 9 positions matching TRBD1. With 3 bases clipped from V and 6 bases from J, the junction kept 12 bases outside the gene matches. Germline CDR1 is MNHNS and CDR2 is SASEGT. The CDR3 loop spans 17 amino acids. CDR3 DNA: TGTGCCAGCAGTGACCTATTAGTCCGGGACAGGGCTCAGCCCCAGCATTTT. Protein product: CASSDLLVRDRAQPQHF.

The V and J genes are TRBV21-1 and TRBJ2-1; the DNA was not compared with TRBD2, the D call given in the table. TRBV21-1 is a recognized pseudogene. CDR3 length: 17 residues. The CDR3 sequence is CASSKDFVATSYNEQFF. CDR3 coding DNA: TGTGCCAGCAGCAAGGATTTTGTAGCGACATCCTACAATGAGCAGTTCTTC.

Only one count was recorded for this clone. The chain has TRBV11-2 and TRBJ1-3, with D unresolved. This CDR3 is built from 14 residues. Germline loops: CDR1 SGHAT, CDR2 FQNNGV. V shed 6 bases and J shed 4 bases, with 13 bases lying between them. CDR3 region: CASSRDLVGNTIYF. The CDR3 nucleotides read TGTGCCAGCAGTCGCGACCTAGTCGGAAACACCATATATTTT.

This chain links TRBV30 with TRBJ1-4; TRBD1 aligns across 8 bases. The CDR3 has 16 amino acids. V shed 5 bases, J shed 0 bases, and the junction held 8 bases outside the gene matches. CDR1 GTSNPN and CDR2 SVGIG come from the germline V gene (reference sequence). CDR3: CAWGDRRDATNEKLFF. The CDR3 nucleotides are TGTGCCTGGGGGGACAGGAGGGATGCAACTAATGAAAAACTGTTTTTT.

Here the CDR3 DNA reads TGTGCCAGCTACCGCGCTCTGCCCAATGTGGAGCAGTTCTTC. Translated, it gives CASYRALPNVEQFF. The V call is TRBV2, the J call TRBJ2-1; D unclear. V lost 8 bases to trimming and J lost 10 bases, with 21 bases between them. Germline V gives CDR1 SNHLY, CDR2 FYNNEI. The CDR3 totals 14 residues.

This rearrangement joins TRBV10-3 to TRBJ1-6; a weak D match, TRBD1 (5 bases). The V gene lost 3 bases and the J gene lost 10 bases, with 19 bases spanning the gap. Germline lookup yields CDR1 ENHRY and CDR2 SYGVKD. This CDR3 has 16 amino acids. CDR3 loop: CAISDGRGDSVSPLHF. The CDR3, as DNA: TGTGCCATCAGTGATGGACGGGGGGATTCGGTCTCACCCCTCCACTTT.